Listed here are 19 T cell receptor beta chains from one sample, sequenced in a study of T-cell memory formation after mild COVID-19. TCRdb redid the calling of the 5' RACE reads with MiXCR, one entry per CDR3 protein. The table includes some 46,000 distinct CDR3 sequences, 5.5% to 8.5% detected once. The sample was PBMCs or a T cell subset sorted from them (not recorded which). The receptors shown here come from an adult who had mild COVID-19 (a few samples of this study predate the infection). Cell type and time point are not known.

This clonotype was seen a handful of times. The chain combines TRBV20-1 with TRBJ1-2, with D maybe TRBD1 (6 bases). Germline lookup yields CDR1 DFQATT and CDR2 SNEGSKA (reference sequence). This CDR3 is 13 amino acids long. Trimming cost V 0 bases and J 5 bases, with 10 bases left between them. As DNA, the CDR3 is TGCAGTGCTAGAGATAAAGGGACATATGGCTACACCTTC. This codes for CSARDKGTYGYTF.

This clonotype was seen a handful of times. V and J are TRBV4-2 and TRBJ1-2; D gene ambiguous. Deletions cut 0 bases from V and 4 bases from J, with 18 bases between. CDR3 length equals 17 residues. Germline loops: CDR1 LGHNA, CDR2 YNFKEQ. The CDR3 DNA is TGTGCCAGCAGCCAAGATTTCGGTGGGCACAGATTCTATGGCTACACCTTC. Translated, it gives CASSQDFGGHRFYGYTF.

Worth noting for this clonotype: This may arise from a read error, as a much more abundant clone is one base away. The genes are TRBV7-9 and TRBJ1-2; D is unresolved. The CDR3 consists of 12 residues. Germline loops: CDR1 SEHNR, CDR2 FQNEAQ (reference sequence). CDR3 in DNA: TGTGACAGTTCCACCACGAGGACCGGCTACACCTTC. It yields the protein CDSSTTRTGYTF.

This rearrangement joins TRBV6-5 to TRBJ2-3; D gene uncertain. Germline V gene sequence: CDR1 MNHEY, CDR2 SVGAGI. The CDR3 is 13 residues long. Deletions cut 6 bases from V and 7 bases from J, with 14 bases between. The CDR3 region is CASSNTPSNTQYF. The CDR3 DNA reads as TGTGCCAGCAGCAATACCCCATCGAATACGCAGTATTTT.

Relative to its sample, this clonotype is medium-sized (0.01 to 0.1%). The V and J genes are TRBV30 and TRBJ2-5; weak D call: TRBD1 (5 bases). V lost 2 bases and J 4 bases, leaving 8 bases between the germline ends. The CDR3 covers 12 residues. Germline values: CDR1 GTSNPN, CDR2 SVGIG (reference sequence). The CDR3 DNA follows: TGTGCCTGGAGTAAAGGGGCAGAGACCCAGTACTTC. It is translated as CAWSKGAETQYF.

This clonotype was seen repeatedly, ten times or more. The gene calls are TRBV6-2 or TRBV6-3 and TRBJ2-1, with a weak D call TRBD2 (6 bases). Germline CDR1 is MNHEY and CDR2 is SVGEGT. There are 13 residues in the CDR3. V gave up 3 bases and J gave up 9 bases, with 12 bases separating them. In nucleotides, the CDR3 is TGTGCCAGCAGTTATTACGGGGGTAGTGAGCAGTTCTTC. Protein: CASSYYGGSEQFF.

The V call is TRBV2, the J call TRBJ1-5; 7 nucleotides agree with TRBD1. Losses at the gene ends were 4 bases for V and 2 bases for J; bases not matched to a gene: 2. From germline, CDR1 is SNHLY and CDR2 FYNNEI. The CDR3 contains 14 residues. In DNA, the CDR3 is TGTGCCAGCAGTGCGCAGGGGGGCAATCAGCCCCAGCATTTT. This sequence encodes CASSAQGGNQPQHF.

Only a few counts were recorded for this clonotype. The chain recombines TRBV11-2 with TRBJ2-5, with D maybe TRBD1 (6 bases). Germline lookup yields CDR1 SGHAT and CDR2 FQNNGV. V lost 1 base to trimming and J lost 2 bases, with 11 bases between them. The CDR3 extends over 15 amino acids. The CDR3 nucleotides are TGTGCCAGCAGCTTAGCCCCAGGGGCTCAAGAGACCCAGTACTTC. Its protein is CASSLAPGAQETQYF.

V is TRBV27 and J is TRBJ2-5; 9 positions agree with TRBD2. With V trimmed by 0 bases and J by 4 bases, 3 bases remained unmatched. CDR3 size: 15 residues. CDR1 and CDR2 from the germline V gene are MNHEY and SMNVEV (reference sequence). The CDR3 DNA reads TGTGCCAGCAGTTTATCTCGCGGGGGGGGAGAGACCCAGTACTTC. It translates to CASSLSRGGGETQYF.

Many counts were recorded for this clonotype. DNA of the CDR3: TGTGCCAGCAGCTTAGGAGAGTCCGACGGCTACACCTTC. It encodes CASSLGESDGYTF. This chain uses TRBV7-9 with TRBJ1-2; D uncertain. Germline V gene sequence: CDR1 SEHNR, CDR2 FQNEAQ (reference sequence). The CDR3 consists of 13 residues. Trimming stripped 1 base from V and 8 bases from J, with 11 bases between.

This clonotype was found many times. The chain uses TRBV20-1 and TRBJ1-1; D call uncertain. Germline V CDR1 and CDR2: DFQATT, SNEGSKA (reference sequence). The CDR3 spans 13 residues. The V end was cut by 4 bases, the J end by 0 bases, with 9 bases between. In DNA form, the CDR3 reads TGCAGTGCTACCCTTCAGGTGAACACTGAAGCTTTCTTT. It is translated as CSATLQVNTEAFF.

The genes are TRBV18 and TRBJ1-5; 8 positions agree with TRBD1. V lost 5 bases, J lost 3 bases, and 3 bases stayed unmatched. CDR3 length: 14 residues. Germline V gene data show CDR1 as KGHSH and CDR2 as LQKENI. Here the CDR3 reads CASSGTGHNQPQHF. The CDR3 region has the DNA TGTGCCAGCTCAGGGACAGGACACAATCAGCCCCAGCATTTT. Using reference TRBV18 and TRBJ1-5 for the parts outside the CDR3, the full variable domain is NAGVMQNPRHLVRRRGQEARLRCSPMKGHSHVYWYRQLPEEGLKFMVYLQKENIIDESGMPKERFSAEFPKEGPSILRIQQVVRGDSAAYFCASSGTGHNQPQHFGDGTRLSIL.

In its sample, this clonotype was seen many times. The V and J genes are TRBV4-2 and TRBJ1-6, with D uncertain. The CDR3 extends over 15 amino acids. Germline V gives CDR1 LGHNA, CDR2 YNFKEQ. Trimming removed 4 bases at V and 2 bases at J, with 9 bases between. This CDR3 reads CASSPRSAYNSPLHF. In DNA, the CDR3 is TGTGCCAGCAGCCCCCGTAGTGCCTATAATTCACCCCTCCACTTT.

This clonotype was recorded at least ten times. The V call is TRBV28, the J call TRBJ2-7, with 8 bases matching TRBD1. This CDR3 comprises 16 residues. Germline lookup yields CDR1 MDHEN and CDR2 SYDVKM. Unmatched junction bases numbered 11, after V lost 2 bases and J lost 5 bases. The CDR3 DNA reads TGTGCCAGCAGTTTACTAACCCAAACGGACAGGGACGAGCAGTACTTC. This translates into CASSLLTQTDRDEQYF. The whole variable domain, remainder taken from reference TRBV28 and TRBJ2-7, is DVKVTQSSRYLVKRTGEKVFLECVQDMDHENMFWYRQDPGLGLRLIYFSYDVKMKEKGDIPEGYSVSREKKERFSLILESASTNQTSMYLCASSLLTQTDRDEQYFGPGTRLTVT.

This clonotype was seen repeatedly, ten times or more. The rearrangement uses TRBV5-5 and TRBJ2-5, with 7 bases aligning to TRBD1. The trim removed 5 bases at V and 2 bases at J, leaving 6 bases unmatched. Germline lookup yields CDR1 SGHKS and CDR2 YYEKEE (reference sequence). The CDR3 extends over 14 amino acids. CDR3 sequence (DNA): TGTGCCAGCAGTAAAGGACAGGTTCAAGAGACCCAGTACTTC. Residues: CASSKGQVQETQYF.

This clonotype has just a few counts. V usage is TRBV5-1 and J usage is TRBJ1-2, with D possibly being TRBD1 (5 bases). The V gene's germline CDR1 is SGHRS and CDR2 YFSETQ. V was cut by 3 bases and J by 4 bases, with 16 bases left in between. The CDR3 has 15 amino acids. The CDR3, as DNA: TGCGCCAGCAGCTCCGGCGGGCAGGGACCCTATGGCTACACCTTC. Its protein product is CASSSGGQGPYGYTF.

Only one count was recorded for this clonotype. With a much larger clone just one base away, this may be a read error. The chain recombines TRBV6-5 with TRBJ1-2, with D perhaps TRBD1 (5 bases). Germline V CDR1 and CDR2: MNHEY, SVGAGI. CDR3 length equals 13 residues. Trimming removed 4 bases from V and 8 bases from J, with 14 bases in between. This CDR3 reads CASSSRDRSGYTF. The CDR3 DNA is TGTGCCAGCAGTTCCAGGGACCGGTCCGGCTACACCTTC.

This clonotype showed up just a few times. The CDR3 DNA reads as TGCGCCAGCAGCTTAGGGTCTAGCGGGGGCCCGAGCTCCTACGAGCAGTACTTC. Amino acids: CASSLGSSGGPSSYEQYF. The rearrangement joins TRBV5-1 to TRBJ2-7, with 10 bases fitting TRBD2. The CDR3 covers 18 residues. Trimming at V came to 2 bases and at J to 0 bases, leaving 11 bases not matched to a gene. Germline assignment: CDR1 SGHRS and CDR2 YFSETQ.

A word on this clonotype: Since a much larger clone is just one base distant, this may be a read error. This sequence joins TRBV5-1 and TRBJ2-2, with D tentatively TRBD2 (6 bases). CDR3 length equals 14 residues. Looked up from germline, CDR1 is SGHRS and CDR2 is YFSETQ. The CDR3 is CASSARGTAGELIF. The CDR3 DNA sequence: TGCGCCAGCAGCGCCAGAGGGACTGCCGGGGAGCTGATTTTT.